One T cell receptor beta chain is described in this entry. Its antigen is as yet unknown. PCR involved 60 Vbeta and 13 Jbeta primers. Libraries were prepared by immunoSEQ multiplex PCR; TCRdb keeps only in-frame clonotypes and omits some of them. This sample has roughly 200,000 clones, with just under 80% found just once. This entry is derived from a study of cytomegalovirus exposure and HLA in healthy donors. Findings of the study overall: In a later analysis, an Asian-associated ancestry cluster reportedly showed fewer N-insertions than the roughly 690-donor mean. In a later analysis, TCR beta V- and J-gene trimming was associated with a missense DCLRE1C variant.

Per the germline V gene, CDR1 is SGHAT and CDR2 is FQNNGV. The V gene lost 1 base and the J gene lost 4 bases, with 19 bases spanning the gap. There are 17 residues in the CDR3. Sequencing used PBMCs. V usage is TRBV11-2 and J usage is TRBJ1-2, with a possible D match to TRBD1 (6 bases). The clonotype comes from a female donor in good health and CMV-seronegative. The CDR3 sequence is CASSLAGKQGTIYGYTF. CDR3 in DNA: TGTGCCAGCAGCTTAGCGGGGAAACAGGGAACCATCTATGGCTACACCTTC.